This T cell receptor (beta chain) stems from a study of Graves' ophthalmopathy and Graves' hyperthyroidism. About the research overall: Peripheral blood was collected at initial diagnosis, before any treatment.

The CDR3 totals 17 residues. V dropped 5 bases and J dropped 3; count of bases not matched to a gene: 8. The germline CDR1 and CDR2 sequences are SGHAT and FQDESV (reference sequence). This clonotype has a count of ten or more. Being free of ophthalmopathy for 18 months of follow-up defined stable hyperthyroidism. Hyperthyroidism patients were newly diagnosed, under 2 months' duration, aged 18 to 65. The evidence that diagnosis relied on was clinical symptoms, serum thyroxine, TRAb, thyroid ultrasound and orbital computed tomography. The authors amplified TCR beta CDR3 regions, and they did so from RNA transcripts for repertoire sequencing. RT-PCR was first run with HTBI primers, then multiplex PCR in a second round. TCRdb ran MiXCR on the multiplex PCR reads and lists one entry per CDR3 protein. This table has a few hundred thousand distinct CDR3 sequences, around a fifth appearing once.

The chain employs TRBV11-1 and TRBJ2-5; 14 bases fit TRBD2. The sequence derives from a young woman with stable Graves' hyperthyroidism. Sequencing input: peripheral blood. CDR3 amino acids: CASSPGLAGEGEETQYF. In DNA, the CDR3 is TGTGCCAGCAGCCCGGGACTAGCGGGAGAGGGCGAAGAGACCCAGTACTTC. Complete variable domain (other parts from reference TRBV11-1 and TRBJ2-5): EAEVAQSPRYKITEKSQAVAFWCDPISGHATLYWYRQILGQGPELLVQFQDESVVDDSQLPKDRFSAERLKGVDSTLKIQPAELGDSAMYLCASSPGLAGEGEETQYFGPGTRLLVL.